The clone carrying this T cell receptor beta chain occurred once. These data are taken from a study of blood T cell repertoires in COVID-19. V was shortened by 8 bases and J by 6 bases, with 16 bases between the two germline ends. The germline V gene encodes CDR1 MRHNA and CDR2 SNTAGT. The CDR3 contains 13 residues. Produced via immunoSEQ multiplex PCR; TCRdb's table is partial and in-frame only. The top ten clones hold about 1.2% of a sample with 200,000 to 300,000 clones, about 91% of them seen once. Sample: PBMCs or T cells enriched from blood (not recorded which). This chain connects TRBV6-4 to TRBJ1-1; no clear D gene. The receptor comes from a woman in her thirties or forties with acute COVID-19. In nucleotides, the CDR3 is TGTGCCAGCGCACGGACTCTCGGAGCTGAAGCTTTCTTT. It encodes CASARTLGAEAFF.